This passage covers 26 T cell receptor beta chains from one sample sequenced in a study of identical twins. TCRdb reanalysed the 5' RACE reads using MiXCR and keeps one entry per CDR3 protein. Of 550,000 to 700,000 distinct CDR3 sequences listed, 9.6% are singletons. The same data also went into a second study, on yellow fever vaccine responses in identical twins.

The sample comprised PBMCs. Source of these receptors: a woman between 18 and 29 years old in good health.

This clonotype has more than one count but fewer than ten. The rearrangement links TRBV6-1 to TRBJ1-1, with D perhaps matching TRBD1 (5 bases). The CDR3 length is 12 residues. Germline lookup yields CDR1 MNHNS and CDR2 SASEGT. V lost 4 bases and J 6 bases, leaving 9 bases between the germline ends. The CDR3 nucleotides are TGTGCCAGCAGTGCCGGGGCGGCTGAAGCTTTCTTT. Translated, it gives CASSAGAAEAFF.

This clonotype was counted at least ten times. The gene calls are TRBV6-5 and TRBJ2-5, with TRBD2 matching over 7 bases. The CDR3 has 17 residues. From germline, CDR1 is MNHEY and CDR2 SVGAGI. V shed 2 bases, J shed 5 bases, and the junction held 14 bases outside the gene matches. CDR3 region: CASSYPTTKRGDETQYF. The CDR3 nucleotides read TGTGCCAGCAGTTACCCTACGACTAAGCGGGGCGACGAGACCCAGTACTTC.

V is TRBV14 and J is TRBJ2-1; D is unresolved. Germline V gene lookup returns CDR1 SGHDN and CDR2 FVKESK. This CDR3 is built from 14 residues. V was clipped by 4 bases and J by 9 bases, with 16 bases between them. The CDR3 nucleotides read TGTGCCAGCAGCCCATACGGTACTATTAGTGAGCAGTTCTTC. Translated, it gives CASSPYGTISEQFF.

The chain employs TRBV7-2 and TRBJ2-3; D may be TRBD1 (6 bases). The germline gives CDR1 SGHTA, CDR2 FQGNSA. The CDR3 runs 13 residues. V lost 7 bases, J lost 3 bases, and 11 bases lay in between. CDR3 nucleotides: TGTGCCAGCAACATAGGGGGAACAGATACGCAGTATTTT. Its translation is CASNIGGTDTQYF.

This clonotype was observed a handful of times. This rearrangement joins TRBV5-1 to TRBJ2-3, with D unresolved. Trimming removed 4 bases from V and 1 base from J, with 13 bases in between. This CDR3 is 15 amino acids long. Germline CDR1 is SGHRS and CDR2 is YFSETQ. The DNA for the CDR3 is TGCGCCAGCAGCCCCGCGGAGCCACGCACAGATACGCAGTATTTT. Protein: CASSPAEPRTDTQYF.

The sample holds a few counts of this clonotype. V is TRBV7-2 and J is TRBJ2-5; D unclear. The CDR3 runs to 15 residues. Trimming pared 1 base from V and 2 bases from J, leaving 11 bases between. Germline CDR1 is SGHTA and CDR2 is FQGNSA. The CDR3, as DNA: TGTGCCAGCAGCTTAGACGTACAGAGACAAGAGACCCAGTACTTC. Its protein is CASSLDVQRQETQYF.

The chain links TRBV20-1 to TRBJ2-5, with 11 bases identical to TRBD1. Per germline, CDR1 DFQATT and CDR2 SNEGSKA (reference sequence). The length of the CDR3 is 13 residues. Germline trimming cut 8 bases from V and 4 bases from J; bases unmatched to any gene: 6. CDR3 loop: CSTGQGALETQYF. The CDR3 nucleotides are TGCAGTACCGGACAGGGGGCATTAGAGACCCAGTACTTC.

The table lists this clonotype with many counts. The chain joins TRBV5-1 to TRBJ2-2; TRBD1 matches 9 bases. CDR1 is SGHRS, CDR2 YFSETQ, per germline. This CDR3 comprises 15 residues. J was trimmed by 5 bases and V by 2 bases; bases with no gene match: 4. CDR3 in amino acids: CASSFDRGRTGELFF. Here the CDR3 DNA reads TGCGCCAGCAGCTTCGACAGGGGGAGGACCGGGGAGCTGTTTTTT.

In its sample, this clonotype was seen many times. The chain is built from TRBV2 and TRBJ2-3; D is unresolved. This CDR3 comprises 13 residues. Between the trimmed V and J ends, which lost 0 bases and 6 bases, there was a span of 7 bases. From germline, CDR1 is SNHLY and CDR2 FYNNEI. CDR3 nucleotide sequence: TGTGCCAGCAGTGAAGCGCTTGGGGATACGCAGTATTTT. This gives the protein CASSEALGDTQYF.

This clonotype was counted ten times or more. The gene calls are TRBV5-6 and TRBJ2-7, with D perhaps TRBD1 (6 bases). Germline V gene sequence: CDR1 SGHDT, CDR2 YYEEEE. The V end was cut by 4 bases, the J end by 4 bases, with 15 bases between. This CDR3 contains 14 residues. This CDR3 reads CASSLGRGRYEQYF. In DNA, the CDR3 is TGTGCCAGCAGCCTAGGAAGGGGGAGATACGAGCAGTACTTC.

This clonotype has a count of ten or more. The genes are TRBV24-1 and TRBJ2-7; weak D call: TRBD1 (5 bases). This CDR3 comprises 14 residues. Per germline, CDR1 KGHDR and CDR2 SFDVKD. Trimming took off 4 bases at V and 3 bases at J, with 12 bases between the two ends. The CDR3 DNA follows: TGTGCCACCAGTGACGCTGCTGACAGCTACGAGCAGTACTTC. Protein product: CATSDAADSYEQYF.

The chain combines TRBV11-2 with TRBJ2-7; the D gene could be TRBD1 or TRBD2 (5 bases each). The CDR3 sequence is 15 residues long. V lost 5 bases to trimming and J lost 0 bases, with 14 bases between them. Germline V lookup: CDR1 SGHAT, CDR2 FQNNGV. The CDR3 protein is CASSITGTDSYEQYF. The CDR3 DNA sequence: TGTGCCAGCAGCATAACCGGGACGGACTCCTACGAGCAGTACTTC.

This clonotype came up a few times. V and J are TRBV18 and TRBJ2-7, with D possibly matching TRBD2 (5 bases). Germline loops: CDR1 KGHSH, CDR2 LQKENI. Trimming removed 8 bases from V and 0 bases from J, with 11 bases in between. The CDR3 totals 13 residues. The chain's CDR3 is CASASGGSYEQYF. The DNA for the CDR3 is TGTGCCAGCGCAAGCGGCGGCTCCTACGAGCAGTACTTC.

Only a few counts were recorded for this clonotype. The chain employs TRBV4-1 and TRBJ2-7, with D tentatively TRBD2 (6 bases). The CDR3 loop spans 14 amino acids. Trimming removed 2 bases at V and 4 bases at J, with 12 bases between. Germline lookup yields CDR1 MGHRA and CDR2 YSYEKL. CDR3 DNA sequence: TGCGCCAGCAGCCAACTCGGGAGCGCGTACGAGCAGTACTTC. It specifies CASSQLGSAYEQYF.

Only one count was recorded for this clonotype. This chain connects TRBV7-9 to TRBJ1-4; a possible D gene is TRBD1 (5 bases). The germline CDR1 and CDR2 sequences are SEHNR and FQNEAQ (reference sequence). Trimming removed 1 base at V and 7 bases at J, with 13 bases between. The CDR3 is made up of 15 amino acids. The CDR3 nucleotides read TGTGCCAGCAGCTTAGGTCCGGGGGAGAGTGAAAAACTGTTTTTT. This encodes CASSLGPGESEKLFF.

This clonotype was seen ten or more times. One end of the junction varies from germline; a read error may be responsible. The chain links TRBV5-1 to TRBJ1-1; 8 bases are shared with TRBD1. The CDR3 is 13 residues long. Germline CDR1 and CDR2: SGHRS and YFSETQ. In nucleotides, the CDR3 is TGTGCCAGCAGCTTACAGGGGGACACTGAAGCTTTCTTT. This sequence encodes CASSLQGDTEAFF.

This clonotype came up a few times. CDR3 bases: TGTGCCTGGGAGGGGGATGCGGGCTACACCTTC. Its protein is CAWEGDAGYTF. This rearrangement joins TRBV30 to TRBJ1-2; possibly TRBD1 for D (6 bases). The CDR3 is 11 residues long. From germline, CDR1 is GTSNPN and CDR2 SVGIG (reference sequence). V shed 5 bases and J shed 8 bases, with 12 bases lying between them.

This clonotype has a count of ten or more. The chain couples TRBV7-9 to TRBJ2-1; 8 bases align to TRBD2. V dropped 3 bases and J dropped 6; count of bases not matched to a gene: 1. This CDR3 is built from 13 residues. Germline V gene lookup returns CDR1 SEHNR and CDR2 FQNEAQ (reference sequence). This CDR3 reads CASSFTSGNEQFF. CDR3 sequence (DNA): TGTGCCAGCAGCTTCACTAGCGGCAATGAGCAGTTCTTC.

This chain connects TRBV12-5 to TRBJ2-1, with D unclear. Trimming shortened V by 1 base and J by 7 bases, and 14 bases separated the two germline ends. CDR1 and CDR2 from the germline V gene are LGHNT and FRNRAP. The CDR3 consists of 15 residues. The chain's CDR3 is CASGLEPLGLNEQFF. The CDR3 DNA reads TGTGCTAGTGGTTTGGAACCCCTTGGGCTAAATGAGCAGTTCTTC.

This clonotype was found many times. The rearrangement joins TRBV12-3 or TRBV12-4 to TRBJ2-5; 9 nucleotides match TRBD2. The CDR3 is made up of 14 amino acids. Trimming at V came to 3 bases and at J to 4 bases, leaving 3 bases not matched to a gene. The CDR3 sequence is CASSLGTSPETQYF. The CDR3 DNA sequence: TGTGCCAGCAGTTTGGGGACTAGCCCAGAGACCCAGTACTTC.

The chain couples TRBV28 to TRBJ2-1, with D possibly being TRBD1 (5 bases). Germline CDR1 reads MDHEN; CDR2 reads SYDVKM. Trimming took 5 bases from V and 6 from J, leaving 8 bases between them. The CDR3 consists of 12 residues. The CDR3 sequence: CASSRTINEQFF. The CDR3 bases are TGTGCCAGCAGTAGGACAATCAATGAGCAGTTCTTC. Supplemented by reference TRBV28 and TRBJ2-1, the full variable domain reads DVKVTQSSRYLVKRTGEKVFLECVQDMDHENMFWYRQDPGLGLRLIYFSYDVKMKEKGDIPEGYSVSREKKERFSLILESASTNQTSMYLCASSRTINEQFFGPGTRLTVL.

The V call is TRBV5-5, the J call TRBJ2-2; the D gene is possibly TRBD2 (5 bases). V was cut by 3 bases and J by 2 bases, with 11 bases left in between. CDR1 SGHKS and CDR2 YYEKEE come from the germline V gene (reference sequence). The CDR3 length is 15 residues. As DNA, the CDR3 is TGTGCCAGCAGCTGGCCACGGGGAAACACCGGGGAGCTGTTTTTT. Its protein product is CASSWPRGNTGELFF.

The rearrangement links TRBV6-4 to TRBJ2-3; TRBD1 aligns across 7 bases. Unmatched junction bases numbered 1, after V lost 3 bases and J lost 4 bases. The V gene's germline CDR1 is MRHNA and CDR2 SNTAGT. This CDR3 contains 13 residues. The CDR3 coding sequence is TGTGCCAGCAGTGATACAGGGGCAGATACGCAGTATTTT. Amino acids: CASSDTGADTQYF.

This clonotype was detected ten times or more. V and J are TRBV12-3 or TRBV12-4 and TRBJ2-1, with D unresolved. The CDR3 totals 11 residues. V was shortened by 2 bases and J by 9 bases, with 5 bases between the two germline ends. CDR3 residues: CASSLSAEQFF. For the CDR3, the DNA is TGTGCCAGCAGTTTATCGGCTGAGCAGTTCTTC.

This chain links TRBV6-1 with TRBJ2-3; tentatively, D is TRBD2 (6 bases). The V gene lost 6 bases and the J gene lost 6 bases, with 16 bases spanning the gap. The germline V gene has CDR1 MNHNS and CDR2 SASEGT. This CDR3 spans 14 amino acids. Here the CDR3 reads CASSSGVPRDTQYF. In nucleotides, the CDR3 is TGTGCCAGCAGCTCGGGAGTACCTCGGGATACGCAGTATTTT.

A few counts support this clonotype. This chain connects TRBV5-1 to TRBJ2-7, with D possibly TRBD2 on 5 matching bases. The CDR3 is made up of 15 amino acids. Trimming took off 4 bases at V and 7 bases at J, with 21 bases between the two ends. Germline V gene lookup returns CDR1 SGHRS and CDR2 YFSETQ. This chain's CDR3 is CASSADRGAPGEQYF. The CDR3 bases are TGCGCCAGCAGCGCGGACCGAGGAGCGCCGGGGGAGCAGTACTTC. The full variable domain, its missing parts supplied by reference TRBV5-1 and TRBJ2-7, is KAGVTQTPRYLIKTRGQQVTLSCSPISGHRSVSWYQQTPGQGLQFLFEYFSETQRNKGNFPGRFSGRQFSNSRSEMNVSTLELGDSALYLCASSADRGAPGEQYFGPGTRLTVT.